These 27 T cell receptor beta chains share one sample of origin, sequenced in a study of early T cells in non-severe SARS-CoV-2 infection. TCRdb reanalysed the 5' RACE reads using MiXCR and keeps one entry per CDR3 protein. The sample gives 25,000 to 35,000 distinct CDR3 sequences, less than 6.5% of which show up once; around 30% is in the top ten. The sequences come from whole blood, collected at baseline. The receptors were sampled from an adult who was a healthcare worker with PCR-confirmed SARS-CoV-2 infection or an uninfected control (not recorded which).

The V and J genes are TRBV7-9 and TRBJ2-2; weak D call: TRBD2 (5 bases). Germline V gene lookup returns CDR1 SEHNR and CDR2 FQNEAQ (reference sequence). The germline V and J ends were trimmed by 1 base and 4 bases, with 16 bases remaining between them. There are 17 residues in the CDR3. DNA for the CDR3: TGTGCCAGCAGCTTAGAACGGACTCAAAAGGGCACCGGGGAGCTGTTTTTT. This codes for CASSLERTQKGTGELFF.

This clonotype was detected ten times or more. CDR3 protein: CASSQGDRGQGYTF. CDR3 DNA: TGTGCCAGCAGCCAAGGGGACAGGGGGCAAGGCTACACCTTC. The gene calls are TRBV4-2 and TRBJ1-2; 12 bases fit TRBD1. The CDR3 extends over 14 amino acids. With V trimmed by 1 base and J by 8 bases, 2 bases remained unmatched. Germline CDR1 is LGHNA and CDR2 is YNFKEQ.

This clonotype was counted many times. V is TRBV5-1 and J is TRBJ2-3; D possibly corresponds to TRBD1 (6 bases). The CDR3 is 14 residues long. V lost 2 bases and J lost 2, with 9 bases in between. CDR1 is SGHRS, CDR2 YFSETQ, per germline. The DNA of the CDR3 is TGCGCCAGCAGCTTAGGGGGTTACACAGATACGCAGTATTTT. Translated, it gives CASSLGGYTDTQYF.

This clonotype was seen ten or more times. The CDR3 region is CSARSLLAGVGYF. As DNA, the CDR3 is TGCAGTGCTAGATCCTTACTAGCGGGGGTAGGGTATTTT. The V and J genes are TRBV20-1 and TRBJ2-3, with 11 bases matching TRBD2. V shed 2 bases and J 14 bases; nucleotides not matched to a gene: 9. CDR3 length: 13 residues. The germline V gene has CDR1 DFQATT and CDR2 SNEGSKA (reference sequence).

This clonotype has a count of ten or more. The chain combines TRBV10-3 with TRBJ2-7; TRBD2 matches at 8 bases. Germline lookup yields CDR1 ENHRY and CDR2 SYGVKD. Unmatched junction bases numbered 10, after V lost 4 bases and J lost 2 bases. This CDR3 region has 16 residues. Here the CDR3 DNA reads TGTGCCATCAGTGCGCTACCGGGACTAGGGACCTACGAGCAGTACTTC. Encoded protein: CAISALPGLGTYEQYF.

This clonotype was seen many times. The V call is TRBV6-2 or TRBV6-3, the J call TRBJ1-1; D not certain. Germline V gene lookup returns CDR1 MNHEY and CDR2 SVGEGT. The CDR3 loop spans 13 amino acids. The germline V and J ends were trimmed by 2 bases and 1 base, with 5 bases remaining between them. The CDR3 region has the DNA TGTGCCAGCAGTTACGTAAAGAACACTGAAGCTTTCTTT. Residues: CASSYVKNTEAFF.

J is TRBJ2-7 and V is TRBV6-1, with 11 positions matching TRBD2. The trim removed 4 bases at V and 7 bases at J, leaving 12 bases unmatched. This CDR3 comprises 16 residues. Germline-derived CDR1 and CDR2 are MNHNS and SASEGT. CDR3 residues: CASSASGTSGLREQYF. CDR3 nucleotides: TGTGCCAGCAGTGCCTCCGGGACTAGCGGTTTACGGGAGCAGTACTTC.

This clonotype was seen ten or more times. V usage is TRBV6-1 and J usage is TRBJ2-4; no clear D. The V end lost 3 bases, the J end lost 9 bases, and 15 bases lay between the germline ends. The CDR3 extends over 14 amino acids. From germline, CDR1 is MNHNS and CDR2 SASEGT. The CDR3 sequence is CASSERPLPSIQYF. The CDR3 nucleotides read TGTGCCAGCAGTGAGCGTCCTCTTCCGAGCATTCAGTACTTC.

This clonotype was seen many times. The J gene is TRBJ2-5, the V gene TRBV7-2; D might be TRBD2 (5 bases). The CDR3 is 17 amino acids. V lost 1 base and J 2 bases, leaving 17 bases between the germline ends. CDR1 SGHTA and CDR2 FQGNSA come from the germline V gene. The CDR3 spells CASSLVAGGGPQETQYF. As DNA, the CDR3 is TGTGCCAGCAGCTTAGTCGCTGGTGGAGGACCTCAAGAGACCCAGTACTTC.

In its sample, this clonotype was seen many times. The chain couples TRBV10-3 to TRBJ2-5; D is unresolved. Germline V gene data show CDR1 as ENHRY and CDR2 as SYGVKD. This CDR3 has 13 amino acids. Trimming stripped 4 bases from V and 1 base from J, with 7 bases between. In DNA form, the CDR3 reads TGTGCCATCAGTGGAAAGGCCCAAGAGACCCAGTACTTC. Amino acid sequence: CAISGKAQETQYF.

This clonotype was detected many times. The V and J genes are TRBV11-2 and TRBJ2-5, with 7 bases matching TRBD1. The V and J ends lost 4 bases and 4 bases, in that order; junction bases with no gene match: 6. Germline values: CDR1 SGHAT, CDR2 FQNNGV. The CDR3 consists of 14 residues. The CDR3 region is CASSSDRLRETQYF. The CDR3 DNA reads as TGTGCCAGCAGCTCGGACAGGTTGCGAGAGACCCAGTACTTC.

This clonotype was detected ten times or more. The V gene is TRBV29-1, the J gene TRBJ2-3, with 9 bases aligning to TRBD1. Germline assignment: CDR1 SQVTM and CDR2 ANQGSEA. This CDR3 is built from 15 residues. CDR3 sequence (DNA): TGCGGTCCATCCCCGGGACAGGGACATTTGGATACGCAGTATTTT. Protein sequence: CGPSPGQGHLDTQYF.

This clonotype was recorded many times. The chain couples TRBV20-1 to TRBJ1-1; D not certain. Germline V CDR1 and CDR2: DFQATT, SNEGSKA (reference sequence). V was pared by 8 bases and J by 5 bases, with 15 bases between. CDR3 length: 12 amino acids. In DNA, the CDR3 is TGCAGTTGCGCGCCCCGAAAGACTGAAGCTTTCTTT. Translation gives CSCAPRKTEAFF.

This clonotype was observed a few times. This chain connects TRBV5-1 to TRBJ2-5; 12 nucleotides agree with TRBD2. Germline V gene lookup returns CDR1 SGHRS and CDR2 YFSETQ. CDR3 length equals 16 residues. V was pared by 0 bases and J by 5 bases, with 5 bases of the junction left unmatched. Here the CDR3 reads CASSLETSGRGETQYF. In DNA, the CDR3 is TGCGCCAGCAGCTTGGAGACTAGCGGGAGAGGCGAGACCCAGTACTTC.

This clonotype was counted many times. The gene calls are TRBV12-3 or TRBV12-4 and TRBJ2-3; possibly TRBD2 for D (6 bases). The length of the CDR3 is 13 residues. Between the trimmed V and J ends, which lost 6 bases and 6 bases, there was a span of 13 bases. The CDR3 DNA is TGTGCCAGCAGAAGGGGAGGTGCGGATACGCAGTATTTT. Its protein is CASRRGGADTQYF.

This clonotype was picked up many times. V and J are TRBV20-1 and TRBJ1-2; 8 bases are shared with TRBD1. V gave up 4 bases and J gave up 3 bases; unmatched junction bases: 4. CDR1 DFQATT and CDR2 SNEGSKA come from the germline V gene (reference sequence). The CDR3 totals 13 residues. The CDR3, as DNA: TGCAGTGCTACCCAGGGGGCGGACTATGGCTACACCTTC. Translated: CSATQGADYGYTF.

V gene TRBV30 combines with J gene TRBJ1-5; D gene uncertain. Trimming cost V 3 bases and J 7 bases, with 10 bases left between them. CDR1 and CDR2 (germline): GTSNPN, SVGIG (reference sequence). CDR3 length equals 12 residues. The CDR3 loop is CAWSEARQPQHF. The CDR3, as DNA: TGTGCCTGGAGCGAGGCGAGGCAGCCCCAGCATTTT.

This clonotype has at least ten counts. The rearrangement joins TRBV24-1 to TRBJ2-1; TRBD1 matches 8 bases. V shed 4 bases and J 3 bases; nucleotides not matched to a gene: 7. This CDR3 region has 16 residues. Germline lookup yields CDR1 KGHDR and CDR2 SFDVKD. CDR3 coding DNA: TGTGCCACCAGTGACCCACGGACAGGGAGCTACAATGAGCAGTTCTTC. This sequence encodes CATSDPRTGSYNEQFF.

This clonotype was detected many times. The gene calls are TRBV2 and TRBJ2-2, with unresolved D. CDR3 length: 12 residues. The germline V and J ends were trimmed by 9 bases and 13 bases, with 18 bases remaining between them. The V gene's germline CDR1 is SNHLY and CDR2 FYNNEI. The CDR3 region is CASFSTDLVLFF. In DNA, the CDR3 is TGTGCCAGTTTCTCGACGGACCTTGTGCTGTTTTTT.

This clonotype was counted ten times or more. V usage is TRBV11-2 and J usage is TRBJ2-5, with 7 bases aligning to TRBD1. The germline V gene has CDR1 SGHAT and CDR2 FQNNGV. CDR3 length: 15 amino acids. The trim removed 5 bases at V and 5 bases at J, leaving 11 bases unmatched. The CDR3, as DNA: TGTGCCAGCAGCATAGCCCTGGACAGGTGGGAGACCCAGTACTTC. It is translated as CASSIALDRWETQYF.

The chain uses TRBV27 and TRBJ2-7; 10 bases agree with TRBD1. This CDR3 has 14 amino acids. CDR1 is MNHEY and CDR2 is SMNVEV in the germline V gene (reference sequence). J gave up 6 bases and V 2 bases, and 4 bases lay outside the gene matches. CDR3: CASSLIRDRGEQYF. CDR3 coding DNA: TGTGCCAGCAGTTTAATCCGGGACAGGGGCGAGCAGTACTTC.

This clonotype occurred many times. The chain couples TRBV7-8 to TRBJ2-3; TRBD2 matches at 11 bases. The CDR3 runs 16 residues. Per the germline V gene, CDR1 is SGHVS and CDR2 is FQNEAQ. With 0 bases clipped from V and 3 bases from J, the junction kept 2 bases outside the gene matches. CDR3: CASSLARLAGTDTQYF. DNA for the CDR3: TGTGCCAGCAGCTTAGCGAGACTAGCGGGAACAGATACGCAGTATTTT.

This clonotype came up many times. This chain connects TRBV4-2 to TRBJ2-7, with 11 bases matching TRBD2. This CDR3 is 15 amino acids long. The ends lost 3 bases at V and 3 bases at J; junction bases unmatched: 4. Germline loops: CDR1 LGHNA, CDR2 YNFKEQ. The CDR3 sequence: CASSHPGTSGYEQYF. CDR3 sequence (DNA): TGTGCCAGCAGCCACCCTGGGACTAGCGGCTACGAGCAGTACTTC.

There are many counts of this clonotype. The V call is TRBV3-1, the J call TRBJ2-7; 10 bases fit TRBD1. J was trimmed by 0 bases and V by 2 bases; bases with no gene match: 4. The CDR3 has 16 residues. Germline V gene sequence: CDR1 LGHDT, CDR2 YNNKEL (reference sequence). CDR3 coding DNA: TGTGCCAGCAGCCAATTGGGACAGGGGTCCTCCTACGAGCAGTACTTC. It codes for CASSQLGQGSSYEQYF.

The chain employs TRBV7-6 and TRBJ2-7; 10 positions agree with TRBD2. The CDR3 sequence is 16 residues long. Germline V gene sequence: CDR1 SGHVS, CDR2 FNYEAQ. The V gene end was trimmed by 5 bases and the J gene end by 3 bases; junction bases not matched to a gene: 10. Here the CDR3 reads CASSLSSGTSDYEQYF. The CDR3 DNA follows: TGTGCCAGCAGCCTCAGTTCGGGGACTAGCGACTACGAGCAGTACTTC.

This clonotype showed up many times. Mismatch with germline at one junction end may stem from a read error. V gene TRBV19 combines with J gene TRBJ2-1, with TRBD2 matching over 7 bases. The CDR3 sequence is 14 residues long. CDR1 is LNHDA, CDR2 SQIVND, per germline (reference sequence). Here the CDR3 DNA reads TGTGCCAGTGGCGCCAGCGGGGCCCACGATGAACAGTTCTTC. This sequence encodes CASGASGAHDEQFF.

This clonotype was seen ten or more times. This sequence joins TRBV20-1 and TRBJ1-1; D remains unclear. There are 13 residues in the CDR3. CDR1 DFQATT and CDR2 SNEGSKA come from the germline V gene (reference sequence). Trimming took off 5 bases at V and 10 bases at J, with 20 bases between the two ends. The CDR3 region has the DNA TGCAGTGCTTGCATAAAGGACGGCACACGAGCTTTCTTT. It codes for CSACIKDGTRAFF.